This is a list of T cell receptor beta chains from one sample in a study of blood T cell repertoires in COVID-19. Profiling relied on immunoSEQ multiplex PCR, and the TCRdb table lists in-frame clones only, not all of them. Among 270,000 or so clones, 70% to 90% were seen once, and the ten largest hold 2.5% to 3%. The source material was peripheral blood. These receptors originate from a woman between 25 and 40 years old with active or convalescent COVID-19. Both conserved end residues are part of each CDR3. Fields, in order: J gene, clone size, D gene, V gene, CDR3 DNA, CDR3 protein. D genes are given only for firm matches. The size field is filled for only some rows; it gives once, few, many or a size class.

TRBJ2-2 | NA | NA | TRBV30 | TGTGCCTGGAGCCAGCGACGGACCGGGGAGCTGTTTTTT | CAWSQRRTGELFF
TRBJ1-1 | NA | NA | TRBV5-6 | TGTGCCAGCAGCTTGATATCCAGCGGGAACACTGAAGCTTTCTTT | CASSLISSGNTEAFF
TRBJ1-3 | few | NA | TRBV5-1 | TGCGCCAGCAGCTTGGCAGGACAGAGCAATTCTGGAAACACCATATATTTT | CASSLAGQSNSGNTIYF
TRBJ2-7 | once | NA | TRBV7-9 | TGTGCCAGCTCCGGGACTTCGAGCTCCTACGAGCAGTACTTC | CASSGTSSSYEQYF
TRBJ2-2 | NA | TRBD2 | TRBV6-5 | TGTGCCAGCAGCCGGACTAGCGTTTACACCGGGGAGCTGTTTTTT | CASSRTSVYTGELFF
TRBJ1-1 | NA | NA | TRBV7-9 | TGTGCCAGCAGCAGCACAACCCTTGGCGGGTCGGCTGAAGCTTTCTTT | CASSSTTLGGSAEAFF
TRBJ2-7 | NA | NA | TRBV28 | TGTGCCAGCAGTTTAACAGGGCCCGACGAGCAGTACTTC | CASSLTGPDEQYF
TRBJ2-1 | few | TRBD1 | TRBV2 | TGTGCCAGCAGATGGACAGGGCTCTTCTTC | CASRWTGLFF
TRBJ1-3 | NA | NA | TRBV30 | TGTGCCTGGACCCTGACAGGATCTGGAAACACCATATATTTT | CAWTLTGSGNTIYF
TRBJ2-7 | NA | TRBD1 | TRBV7-9 | TGTGCCAGCAGAAGAGCGACCGGGACAGGGGGCTTGAACGAGCAGTACTTC | CASRRATGTGGLNEQYF
TRBJ1-6 | NA | TRBD1 | TRBV28 | TGTGCCAGCAGTTCCGGGACAGGGTTGGGTAATTCACCCCTCCACTTT | CASSSGTGLGNSPLHF
TRBJ2-1 | NA | TRBD2 | TRBV6-1 | TGTGCCAGCAGTGAATTTAGCGGGGCCATCTTACCTAATGAGCAGTTCTTC | CASSEFSGAILPNEQFF
TRBJ2-2 | NA | TRBD2 | TRBV7-2 | TGTGCCAGCAGCTCCCCGAGCGGGGGCCGTACCGGGGAGCTGTTTTTT | CASSSPSGGRTGELFF
TRBJ1-2 | NA | NA | TRBV5-1 | TGCGCCAGCAGCCCCGAGAGCTATGGCTACACCTTC | CASSPESYGYTF
TRBJ1-5 | NA | TRBD1 | TRBV20-1 | TGCAGTGCTAGTGGGGACAGGGCCTATGGGCCCCAGCATTTT | CSASGDRAYGPQHF
TRBJ1-2 | NA | TRBD1 | TRBV27 | TGTGCCAGCAGTTTATGGGGGGCACAGGGGGGCTACACCTTC | CASSLWGAQGGYTF
TRBJ2-3 | NA | NA | TRBV10-3 | TGTGCCATCAAAACTAGCGTGGGGGCCCGCACAGATACGCAGTATTTT | CAIKTSVGARTDTQYF
TRBJ1-3 | few | NA | TRBV7-8 | TGTGCCAGCAGCCGGGTCAGAGGGAACACCATATATTTT | CASSRVRGNTIYF
TRBJ1-1 | once | NA | TRBV27 | TGTGCCAGCAGTTTATCAACGGGGGGGACGAACACTGAAGCTTTCTTT | CASSLSTGGTNTEAFF
TRBJ1-2 | NA | NA | TRBV30 | TGTGCCCTCACGGGGGGAGGCGGCTACACCTTC | CALTGGGGYTF